These 23 T cell receptor beta chains came from one sample sequenced in a study of blood T cell repertoires in COVID-19. Assay used: immunoSEQ multiplex PCR; TCRdb lists only in-frame clones, some missing. The sample holds fewer than 300,000 clones; approximately 83% are singletons and the top ten take 3.5% to 5.5%. Sequences were obtained from PBMCs or T cells enriched from blood (not recorded which). All receptors derive from a woman younger than 45 who had recovered from COVID-19.

This clone was picked up one time. The chain combines TRBV5-5 with TRBJ1-1; weak D call: TRBD1 (5 bases). Trimming pared 0 bases from V and 5 bases from J, leaving 17 bases between. From germline, CDR1 is SGHKS and CDR2 YYEKEE (reference sequence). This CDR3 region has 16 residues. CDR3 DNA: TGTGCCAGCAGCTTGGGGGCCCTTGGGGGGAAAACTGAAGCTTTCTTT. Its protein product is CASSLGALGGKTEAFF.

V gene TRBV7-9 combines with J gene TRBJ1-1; TRBD1 aligns across 7 bases. Germline values: CDR1 SEHNR, CDR2 FQNEAQ (reference sequence). CDR3 length: 15 residues. J gave up 3 bases and V 6 bases, and 10 bases lay outside the gene matches. DNA for the CDR3: TGTGCCAGCAGGAAACTGACAGGGCTGGACACTGAAGCTTTCTTT. Protein sequence: CASRKLTGLDTEAFF.

This sequence joins TRBV6-5 and TRBJ2-7, with 7 bases lining up with TRBD1. The trim removed 7 bases at V and 3 bases at J, leaving 9 bases unmatched. This CDR3 contains 14 residues. Germline CDR1 and CDR2: MNHEY and SVGAGI. CDR3 coding DNA: TGTGCCAGCACTCTACCAGGGGGTGGCTACGAGCAGTACTTC. This gives the protein CASTLPGGGYEQYF.

The CDR3 loop reads CASSSRGRLPQDGYTF. CDR3 nucleotides: TGCGCCAGCAGCTCCCGAGGGAGACTTCCTCAGGATGGCTACACCTTC. The V gene is TRBV5-1, the J gene TRBJ1-2; D is ambiguous. The ends were cut back, 3 bases at V and 6 bases at J, with 21 bases in the middle. Germline V lookup: CDR1 SGHRS, CDR2 YFSETQ. The CDR3 consists of 16 residues.

This clone was counted only a few times. This rearrangement joins TRBV19 to TRBJ1-2; 7 nucleotides agree with TRBD1. The CDR3 runs 15 residues. CDR1 is LNHDA and CDR2 is SQIVND in the germline V gene (reference sequence). With V trimmed by 3 bases and J by 4 bases, 8 bases remained unmatched. For the CDR3, the DNA is TGTGCCAGTAGTATGGTCGGACAGGTTATCTATGGCTACACCTTC. It specifies CASSMVGQVIYGYTF. Filled out from reference TRBV19 and TRBJ1-2, the complete variable domain reads DGGITQSPKYLFRKEGQNVTLSCEQNLNHDAMYWYRQDPGQGLRLIYYSQIVNDFQKGDIAEGYSVSREKKESFPLTVTSAQKNPTAFYLCASSMVGQVIYGYTFGSGTRLTVV.

On this clone itself: One end of the junction fails to match germline, which may point to a read error. The gene calls are TRBV5-6 and TRBJ2-7; no clear D gene. The CDR3 sequence is 15 residues long. The germline V gene encodes CDR1 SGHDT and CDR2 YYEEEE. The CDR3 loop reads CASTLVTASSYEQYF. CDR3 bases: TGTGCCAGCACCTTGGTTACTGCCTCCTCCTACGAGCAGTACTTC.

CDR3 protein: CASSEERGGFNEQYF. Written as DNA, the CDR3 is TGTGCCAGCAGTGAAGAGCGGGGGGGCTTCAACGAGCAGTACTTC. The chain has TRBV2 and TRBJ2-7; 10 bases fit TRBD2. This CDR3 has 15 residues. CDR1 and CDR2 from the germline V gene are SNHLY and FYNNEI. The junction had 5 bases not matched to a gene; V was cut back by 1 base and J by 5 bases.

This chain connects TRBV10-3 to TRBJ2-1; TRBD2 might be the D (5 bases). The CDR3 is 14 residues long. Germline values: CDR1 ENHRY, CDR2 SYGVKD. The V end was cut by 3 bases, the J end by 8 bases, with 14 bases between. CDR3 nucleotides: TGTGCCATCAGTGAAGTAATTATCGGGGATGAGCAGTTCTTC. Its protein is CAISEVIIGDEQFF.

The chain carries TRBV30 and TRBJ2-7, with 10 bases identical to TRBD2. CDR3 length equals 14 residues. V gave up 7 bases and J gave up 3 bases; unmatched junction bases: 9. Germline assignment: CDR1 GTSNPN and CDR2 SVGIG (reference sequence). The CDR3 bases are TGTGCCTTATTGACTAGCGGGTCCCTCTACGAGCAGTACTTC. Translating it yields CALLTSGSLYEQYF.

The V call is TRBV5-1, the J call TRBJ2-4; 8 bases line up with TRBD1. The length of the CDR3 is 14 residues. Looked up from germline, CDR1 is SGHRS and CDR2 is YFSETQ. Trimming at V came to 4 bases and at J to 5 bases, leaving 5 bases not matched to a gene. The CDR3 DNA follows: TGCGCCAGCAGCGCCGGACAGGGTGAAAACATTCAGTACTTC. As protein: CASSAGQGENIQYF.

The rearrangement joins TRBV19 to TRBJ1-1; D is ambiguous. CDR1 is LNHDA, CDR2 SQIVND, per germline (reference sequence). This CDR3 has 14 amino acids. V lost 3 bases to trimming and J lost 1 base, with 9 bases between them. This CDR3 is CASSIPWRNTEAFF. The DNA for the CDR3 is TGTGCCAGTAGTATCCCATGGAGGAACACTGAAGCTTTCTTT.

The table lists this clone with a count of one. J is TRBJ2-7 and V is TRBV18; 10 positions match TRBD1. Germline V lookup: CDR1 KGHSH, CDR2 LQKENI. The CDR3 sequence is 15 residues long. V was pared by 6 bases and J by 4 bases, with 9 bases of the junction left unmatched. CDR3 in amino acids: CASSIQTGGRYEQYF. DNA for the CDR3: TGTGCCAGCTCTATCCAGACAGGGGGCCGTTACGAGCAGTACTTC.

The V call is TRBV28, the J call TRBJ2-5, with a tentative D call TRBD2 (6 bases). The germline V gene encodes CDR1 MDHEN and CDR2 SYDVKM. Trimming cost V 1 base and J 0 bases, with 24 bases left between them. This CDR3 is built from 20 residues. The CDR3 DNA follows: TGTGCCAGCAGTTTATCCTCCTCGGGGGAAGTTGGCCGCGACCAAGAGACCCAGTACTTC. Translation: CASSLSSSGEVGRDQETQYF.

The table lists this clone with a few counts. This chain uses TRBV3-1 (or the pseudogene TRBV3-2) with TRBJ1-2; D gene uncertain. The germline CDR1 and CDR2 sequences are LGHDT and YNNKEL (reference sequence). The CDR3 consists of 14 residues. Deletions cut 1 base from V and 8 bases from J, with 14 bases between. The CDR3 loop is CASSQVRGGGGYTF. CDR3 coding DNA: TGTGCCAGCAGCCAAGTTCGGGGTGGTGGGGGCTACACCTTC.

This clone was detected only a few times. J is TRBJ2-2 and V is TRBV6-1, with 9 bases aligning to TRBD1. J was trimmed by 4 bases and V by 1 base; bases with no gene match: 1. CDR3 length: 15 amino acids. Looked up from germline, CDR1 is MNHNS and CDR2 is SASEGT. The DNA for the CDR3 is TGTGCCAGCAGTGAAGGGGACAGGGCCACCGGGGAGCTGTTTTTT. Its translation: CASSEGDRATGELFF.

V is TRBV9 and J is TRBJ2-5, with 8 bases that match TRBD2. CDR3 length: 13 residues. Looked up from germline, CDR1 is SGDLS and CDR2 is YYNGEE. V was pared by 3 bases and J by 3 bases, with 1 base of the junction left unmatched. The CDR3 DNA reads TGTGCCAGCAGCGGAGCGGGGGAAGAGACCCAGTACTTC. The encoded protein is CASSGAGEETQYF.

The V gene is TRBV5-1, the J gene TRBJ1-3; 8 positions agree with TRBD1. J was trimmed by 2 bases and V by 0 bases; bases with no gene match: 1. Per germline, CDR1 SGHRS and CDR2 YFSETQ. CDR3 length: 15 residues. The DNA for the CDR3 is TGCGCCAGCAGCTTGGGACAGGGGCCTGGAAACACCATATATTTT. Translation gives CASSLGQGPGNTIYF.

V usage is TRBV6-5 and J usage is TRBJ2-1; 8 positions match TRBD1. Unmatched junction bases numbered 1, after V lost 2 bases and J lost 7 bases. CDR1 and CDR2 (germline): MNHEY, SVGAGI. The CDR3 runs to 13 residues. CDR3 amino acids: CASSYQGANEQFF. CDR3 DNA sequence: TGTGCCAGCAGTTACCAGGGGGCGAATGAGCAGTTCTTC.

The sample holds one count of this clone. The V and J genes are TRBV5-6 and TRBJ2-7; unclear D gene. The CDR3 has 11 amino acids. Trimming took off 0 bases at V and 5 bases at J, with 3 bases between the two ends. The germline gives CDR1 SGHDT, CDR2 YYEEEE. As DNA, the CDR3 is TGTGCCAGCAGCTTGGGTAACGAGCAGTACTTC. Its translation: CASSLGNEQYF.

J is TRBJ2-3 and V is TRBV5-6; 7 positions match TRBD1. Trimming at V came to 0 bases and at J to 6 bases, leaving 10 bases not matched to a gene. Germline V gives CDR1 SGHDT, CDR2 YYEEEE. This CDR3 contains 16 residues. CDR3 protein: CASSLELRGRRDTQYF. The CDR3, as DNA: TGTGCCAGCAGCTTGGAGTTAAGGGGGCGACGTGATACGCAGTATTTT.

The rearrangement joins TRBV4-1 to TRBJ1-2; maybe TRBD1 (6 bases). The germline V gene encodes CDR1 MGHRA and CDR2 YSYEKL. This CDR3 contains 17 residues. Trimming left V 2 bases short and J 5 bases short, with 21 bases between. CDR3 amino acids: CASSQSERDISRYGYTF. DNA for the CDR3: TGCGCCAGCAGCCAATCCGAGCGGGACATAAGTCGATATGGCTACACCTTC.

This clone appeared once. For the CDR3, the DNA is TGTGCCAGCAGCATACAGGGGAATAGCAATCAGCCCCAGCATTTT. Translation: CASSIQGNSNQPQHF. V usage is TRBV7-2 and J usage is TRBJ1-5, with TRBD1 matching over 7 bases. CDR3 length: 15 amino acids. The V gene's germline CDR1 is SGHTA and CDR2 FQGNSA. The V segment lost 5 bases and the J segment 0 bases; nucleotides outside the gene matches: 4.

This clone was seen a single time. This chain connects TRBV11-2 to TRBJ2-7, with D possibly TRBD2 on 5 matching bases. The CDR3 spans 16 residues. Germline V gene lookup returns CDR1 SGHAT and CDR2 FQNNGV. V was clipped by 5 bases and J by 4 bases, with 21 bases between them. CDR3 bases: TGTGCCAGCAGCCGGCCGGCGCCCCCCGGGGTGTACGAGCAGTACTTC. Amino acids: CASSRPAPPGVYEQYF.